The 29 T cell receptor beta chains presented below share a single source sample, sequenced in a study of T cells in localized non-small cell lung cancer. Measured with immunoSEQ multiplex PCR; TCRdb has only the in-frame clones, and not every one. This sample has nearly 35,000 clones, with around nine tenths found just once. The starting material was peripheral blood, obtained before any cancer treatment. The receptor source for this set is a woman aged 35 to 70 with stage I lung adenocarcinoma.

The chain recombines TRBV4-3 with TRBJ2-7; perhaps TRBD1 as D (5 bases). The V end lost 0 bases, the J end lost 2 bases, and 11 bases lay between the germline ends. Per the germline V gene, CDR1 is LGHNA and CDR2 is YSLEER. CDR3 length: 15 amino acids. CDR3 DNA sequence: TGCGCCAGCAGCCAAGATGTGACAGCTACCTACGAGCAGTACTTC. Translation gives CASSQDVTATYEQYF.

This sequence joins TRBV7-9 and TRBJ1-1; D not resolved. The germline V gene encodes CDR1 SEHNR and CDR2 FQNEAQ (reference sequence). Trimming stripped 5 bases from V and 0 bases from J, with 16 bases between. The CDR3 sequence is 16 residues long. The CDR3 DNA is TGTGCCAGCAGCCGCGATCCCCCGTACATGAACACTGAAGCTTTCTTT. It translates to CASSRDPPYMNTEAFF.

The chain carries TRBV7-9 and TRBJ1-4; 7 bases agree with TRBD1. Per germline, CDR1 SEHNR and CDR2 FQNEAQ (reference sequence). The V and J ends lost 5 bases and 6 bases, in that order; junction bases with no gene match: 6. This CDR3 has 14 amino acids. This chain's CDR3 is CASSRTGPDEKLFF. In DNA, the CDR3 is TGTGCCAGCAGCCGGACAGGACCCGATGAAAAACTGTTTTTT.

This chain connects TRBV11-3 to TRBJ2-7, with TRBD1 as a possible D gene (5 bases). The CDR3 is made up of 13 amino acids. V gave up 2 bases and J gave up 7 bases, with 12 bases separating them. The germline V gene has CDR1 SGHNT and CDR2 YENEEA. The CDR3 coding sequence is TGTGCCAGCAGCTTACCAGGGTATGAAGAGCAGTACTTC. Translating gives CASSLPGYEEQYF. Full variable domain (rest looked up from reference TRBV11-3 and TRBJ2-7): EAGVVQSPRYKIIEKKQPVAFWCNPISGHNTLYWYLQNLGQGPELLIRYENEEAVDDSQLPKDRFSAERLKGVDSTLKIQPAELGDSAVYLCASSLPGYEEQYFGPGTRLTVT.

The chain couples TRBV19 to TRBJ2-4; 9 bases map to TRBD1. Germline V gene sequence: CDR1 LNHDA, CDR2 SQIVND (reference sequence). This CDR3 has 19 amino acids. The junction had 12 bases not matched to a gene; V was cut back by 3 bases and J by 0 bases. CDR3 bases: TGTGCCAGTAGTATTTCACGCAATGGGGACAGGGTAGCCAAAAACATTCAGTACTTC. Encoded protein: CASSISRNGDRVAKNIQYF.

J is TRBJ2-1 and V is TRBV7-6, with TRBD1 identical over 11 bases. Losses at the gene ends were 6 bases for V and 8 bases for J; bases not matched to a gene: 12. Germline lookup yields CDR1 SGHVS and CDR2 FNYEAQ. The length of the CDR3 is 16 residues. The CDR3 is CASRRNRDRGNYEQFF. The CDR3 nucleotides are TGTGCCAGCAGACGAAATCGGGACAGGGGGAACTATGAGCAGTTCTTC. Using reference TRBV7-6 and TRBJ2-1 for the parts outside the CDR3, the full variable domain is GAGVSQSPRYKVTKRGQDVALRCDPISGHVSLYWYRQALGQGPEFLTYFNYEAQQDKSGLPNDRFSAERPEGSISTLTIQRTEQRDSAMYRCASRRNRDRGNYEQFFGPGTRLTVL.

The chain recombines TRBV11-3 with TRBJ2-5; 9 bases are shared with TRBD2. CDR1 SGHNT and CDR2 YENEEA come from the germline V gene. Trimming at V came to 0 bases and at J to 1 base, leaving 15 bases not matched to a gene. The CDR3 runs 20 residues. For the CDR3, the DNA is TGTGCCAGCAGCTTAGATCGATGGGATAGCGGGGGAATACCCCAAGAGACCCAGTACTTC. Protein: CASSLDRWDSGGIPQETQYF.

The rearrangement links TRBV19 to TRBJ1-2; 7 nucleotides match TRBD1. The CDR3 is 14 amino acids. The J segment lost 3 bases and the V segment lost 8 bases, leaving 9 bases of the junction unmatched. Germline CDR1 is LNHDA and CDR2 is SQIVND (reference sequence). The CDR3 coding sequence is TGTGCCAGTCGGACACTAGACAGGGACTATGGCTACACCTTC. This gives the protein CASRTLDRDYGYTF.

V gene TRBV5-5 combines with J gene TRBJ1-5; tentative D call: TRBD1 (6 bases). The CDR3 is 16 amino acids. Trimming left V 2 bases short and J 5 bases short, with 17 bases between. Germline assignment: CDR1 SGHKS and CDR2 YYEKEE (reference sequence). The chain's CDR3 is CASSFLQQGGHQPQHF. The DNA of the CDR3 is TGTGCCAGCAGCTTCCTTCAACAGGGAGGTCATCAGCCCCAGCATTTT.

The chain links TRBV5-8 to TRBJ1-2; D not certain. The germline gives CDR1 SGHTS, CDR2 YDEGEE. V lost 2 bases and J 4 bases, leaving 9 bases between the germline ends. CDR3 length: 13 amino acids. In DNA form, the CDR3 reads TGTGCCAGCAGCTTCTGGCATTCCTATGGCTACACCTTC. Protein sequence: CASSFWHSYGYTF.

The V gene is TRBV7-2, the J gene TRBJ1-1; D unresolved. This CDR3 is 16 amino acids long. CDR1 and CDR2 from the germline V gene are SGHTA and FQGNSA. V shed 0 bases and J shed 0 bases, with 11 bases lying between them. CDR3 nucleotides: TGTGCCAGCAGCTTAGCAGGGCTCTACTTGAACACTGAAGCTTTCTTT. It encodes CASSLAGLYLNTEAFF. Full variable domain (remainder filled in from reference TRBV7-2 and TRBJ1-1): GAGVSQSPSNKVTEKGKDVELRCDPISGHTALYWYRQSLGQGLEFLIYFQGNSAPDKSGLPSDRFSAERTGGSVSTLTIQRTQQEDSAVYLCASSLAGLYLNTEAFFGQGTRLTVV.

This clone occurred once. This chain joins TRBV7-9 and TRBJ2-5; 9 nucleotides align to TRBD1. TRBJ2-7 matches the DNA end more closely, so the J call is doubtful. Germline CDR1 is SEHNR and CDR2 is FQNEAQ (reference sequence). The CDR3 totals 15 residues. This CDR3 is CASSPITGGDYEQYF. CDR3 coding DNA: TGTGCCAGCAGCCCAATCACAGGGGGCGACTACGAGCAGTACTTC.

Only a few counts were recorded for this clone. This chain links TRBV7-2 with TRBJ2-2; 15 bases line up with TRBD2. Germline values: CDR1 SGHTA, CDR2 FQGNSA. This CDR3 has 16 residues. V dropped 1 base and J dropped 6; count of bases not matched to a gene: 0. The CDR3 sequence: CASSLGTSGGAGELFF. The CDR3 DNA is TGTGCCAGCAGCTTAGGGACTAGCGGGGGGGCCGGGGAGCTGTTTTTT.

The rearrangement links TRBV30 to TRBJ1-4; no clear D. This CDR3 is 11 amino acids long. Germline loops: CDR1 GTSNPN, CDR2 SVGIG (reference sequence). V was clipped by 2 bases and J by 11 bases, with 9 bases between them. The CDR3 spells CAWSWEAKLFF. CDR3 bases: TGTGCCTGGAGTTGGGAGGCGAAACTGTTTTTT.

The table lists this clone with a count of one. The rearrangement joins TRBV11-2 to TRBJ2-3; a possible D gene is TRBD2 (6 bases). Germline V gene sequence: CDR1 SGHAT, CDR2 FQNNGV. V lost 1 base, J lost 8 bases, and 13 bases lay in between. This CDR3 is built from 14 residues. CDR3 sequence reads: CASSLVGGRVTQYF. Here the CDR3 DNA reads TGTGCCAGCAGCTTAGTTGGAGGGAGAGTTACGCAGTATTTT.

This clone appeared a single time. The chain links TRBV4-1 to TRBJ2-7; tentatively, D is TRBD2 (5 bases). There are 14 residues in the CDR3. V was shortened by 4 bases and J by 2 bases, with 12 bases between the two germline ends. Germline V gene data show CDR1 as MGHRA and CDR2 as YSYEKL. CDR3 loop: CASSPGLLTYEQYF. CDR3 nucleotides: TGCGCCAGCAGCCCAGGACTCCTTACCTACGAGCAGTACTTC.

This chain joins TRBV29-1 and TRBJ2-4; tentative D call: TRBD1 (6 bases). Germline CDR1 and CDR2: SQVTM and ANQGSEA. The CDR3 is 18 amino acids. Trimming took off 1 base at V and 4 bases at J, with 23 bases between the two ends. In DNA, the CDR3 is TGCAGCGTTGAAGTGATTTTTAACGGGACATACTTAAAAAACATTCAGTACTTC. Translated: CSVEVIFNGTYLKNIQYF.

CDR3 loop: CASSVAGLGYEQYF. The CDR3 DNA reads as TGTGCCAGCAGCGTAGCGGGATTGGGCTACGAGCAGTACTTC. The V and J genes are TRBV9 and TRBJ2-7; D possibly corresponds to TRBD2 (5 bases). The V gene's germline CDR1 is SGDLS and CDR2 YYNGEE. The length of the CDR3 is 14 residues. Trimming pared 0 bases from V and 3 bases from J, leaving 10 bases between.

The chain joins TRBV9 to TRBJ2-2; no definite D call. Per germline, CDR1 SGDLS and CDR2 YYNGEE. The CDR3 is made up of 14 amino acids. The V and J ends lost 4 bases and 5 bases respectively, with 12 bases between them. The CDR3 DNA sequence: TGTGCCAGCAGCCCCCCCGTGGGGACCGGGGAGCTGTTTTTT. It encodes CASSPPVGTGELFF.

The chain carries TRBV5-1 and TRBJ1-6, with a tentative D call TRBD1 (5 bases). Germline V lookup: CDR1 SGHRS, CDR2 YFSETQ. Deletions cut 3 bases from V and 3 bases from J, with 7 bases between. The CDR3 is 14 residues long. This chain's CDR3 is CASSWDGYNSPLHF. CDR3 sequence (DNA): TGCGCCAGCAGCTGGGACGGCTATAATTCACCCCTCCACTTT.

The V gene is TRBV19, the J gene TRBJ2-1; no reliable D call. This CDR3 region has 16 residues. Trimming removed 4 bases from V and 0 bases from J, with 13 bases in between. The germline CDR1 and CDR2 sequences are LNHDA and SQIVND (reference sequence). The CDR3 spells CASSNVWQSSYNEQFF. CDR3 in DNA: TGTGCCAGTAGTAACGTGTGGCAATCCTCCTACAATGAGCAGTTCTTC.

With respect to this clone: Since the CDR3 does not end with the conserved phenylalanine or tryptophan, this likely comes from a read error. The V and J genes are TRBV30 and TRBJ1-2; no reliable D call. This CDR3 is 12 amino acids long. Germline loops: CDR1 GTSNPN, CDR2 SVGIG (reference sequence). V was cut by 2 bases and J by 3 bases, with 7 bases left in between. CDR3 nucleotide sequence: TGTGCCTGGAGTTTAAGAGACTATGGCTACACCCTC. As protein: CAWSLRDYGYTL.

This clone was observed a few times. This chain links TRBV6-5 with TRBJ1-2; TRBD1 agrees at 7 bases. The CDR3 consists of 14 residues. Germline V gives CDR1 MNHEY, CDR2 SVGAGI. Losses at the gene ends were 1 base for V and 5 bases for J; bases not matched to a gene: 4. CDR3 sequence: CASSYLQGNYGYTF. The DNA of the CDR3 is TGTGCCAGCAGTTACTTACAGGGGAATTATGGCTACACCTTC.

The chain employs TRBV27 and TRBJ2-3; TRBD2 matches 9 bases. Per the germline V gene, CDR1 is MNHEY and CDR2 is SMNVEV (reference sequence). The length of the CDR3 is 14 residues. The ends lost 5 bases at V and 4 bases at J; junction bases unmatched: 4. The CDR3 loop is CASSKRGAPDTQYF. The CDR3, as DNA: TGTGCCAGCAGTAAGCGGGGGGCCCCAGATACGCAGTATTTT.

This clone showed up just once. This sequence joins TRBV6-5 and TRBJ1-2; TRBD1 might be the D (6 bases). CDR1 and CDR2 (germline): MNHEY, SVGAGI. This CDR3 comprises 15 residues. Between the trimmed V and J ends, which lost 6 bases and 8 bases, there was a span of 22 bases. DNA of the CDR3: TGTGCCAGCAGCCCCTACCCAACAGGGTGGGACGGCTACACCTTC. Translation gives CASSPYPTGWDGYTF.

V and J are TRBV5-4 and TRBJ1-1; no clear D. Germline CDR1 reads SGHNT; CDR2 reads YYREEE (reference sequence). V shed 2 bases and J shed 4 bases, with 9 bases lying between them. This CDR3 is 13 amino acids long. CDR3 loop: CASSLPPGTEAFF. The CDR3 DNA reads as TGTGCCAGCAGCTTACCACCCGGCACTGAAGCTTTCTTT.

The chain combines TRBV5-6 with TRBJ2-5; weak D call: TRBD2 (6 bases). The CDR3 covers 15 residues. V was trimmed by 4 bases and J by 2 bases, leaving 15 bases between them. Germline lookup yields CDR1 SGHDT and CDR2 YYEEEE. For the CDR3, the DNA is TGTGCCAGCAGCCCCGGGGCGGGGTCGCAAGAGACCCAGTACTTC. Protein: CASSPGAGSQETQYF.

As to this clone: One junction end does not reproduce the germline sequence, and a read error may be involved. This chain uses TRBV7-7 with TRBJ2-6, with 7 bases matching TRBD1. Germline lookup yields CDR1 SSHAT and CDR2 FNYEAQ (reference sequence). This CDR3 has 16 residues. The CDR3 bases are TGTGCTAGCAGCTCGCGACAGGGTCGTGGGGCCAACGTCCTGACTTTC. It yields the protein CASSSRQGRGANVLTF.

The chain couples TRBV7-2 to TRBJ2-5; TRBD2 agrees at 7 bases. CDR1 is SGHTA, CDR2 FQGNSA, per germline. CDR3 length: 14 residues. V trimming: 2 bases; J trimming: 3 bases; junction bases outside the gene matches: 3. The CDR3 DNA is TGTGCCAGCAGCTTACGCCTAGCGGAAGAGACCCAGTACTTC. This gives the protein CASSLRLAEETQYF. The whole variable domain, filled in from reference TRBV7-2 and TRBJ2-5, reads GAGVSQSPSNKVTEKGKDVELRCDPISGHTALYWYRQSLGQGLEFLIYFQGNSAPDKSGLPSDRFSAERTGGSVSTLTIQRTQQEDSAVYLCASSLRLAEETQYFGPGTRLLVL.